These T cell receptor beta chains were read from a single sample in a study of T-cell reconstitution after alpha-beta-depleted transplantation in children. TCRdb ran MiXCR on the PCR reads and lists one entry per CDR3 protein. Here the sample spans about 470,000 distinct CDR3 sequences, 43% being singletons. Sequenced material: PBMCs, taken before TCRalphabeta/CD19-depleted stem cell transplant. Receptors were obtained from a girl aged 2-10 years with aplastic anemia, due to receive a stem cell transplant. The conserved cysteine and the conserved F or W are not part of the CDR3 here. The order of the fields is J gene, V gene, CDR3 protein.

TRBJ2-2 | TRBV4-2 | ASSQDGTSGDGELF
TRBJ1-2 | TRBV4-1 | ASSQDSGNYGYT
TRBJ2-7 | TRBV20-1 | SALNPAPAGVYEQY
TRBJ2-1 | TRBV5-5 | ASSPLGGSEAF
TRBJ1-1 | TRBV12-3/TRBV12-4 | ASRTTGSTEAF
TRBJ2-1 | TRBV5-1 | ASSLSRGGSYNEQF
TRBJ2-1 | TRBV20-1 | SARDSGGPYNEQF
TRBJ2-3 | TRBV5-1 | ASSLDQPTDTQY
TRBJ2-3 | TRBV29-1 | SVGGVREGRDTQY
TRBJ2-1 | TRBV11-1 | ASSPQGVTEQF
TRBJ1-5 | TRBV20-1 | SARGILDNSNQPQH
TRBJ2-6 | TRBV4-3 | ASSQDPPWSGANVLT
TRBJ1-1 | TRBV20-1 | SAVLVGENTEAF
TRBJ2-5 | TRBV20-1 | SAPGQGPKETQY
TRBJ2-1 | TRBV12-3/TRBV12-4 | ASSFISGGVEEQF
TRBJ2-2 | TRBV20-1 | SARDLEGDLVTGELF
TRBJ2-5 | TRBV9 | ASSPWGGETQY
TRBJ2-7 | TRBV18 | ASSPRTGESGEQY
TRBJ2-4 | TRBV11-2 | ASSLNLGRANIQY
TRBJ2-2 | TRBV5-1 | ASSSDGRTGELF
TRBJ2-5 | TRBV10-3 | ATTTGEGETQY
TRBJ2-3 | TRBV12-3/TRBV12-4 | ASSRAGGLADTQY
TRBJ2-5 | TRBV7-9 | ASSFDRGVETQY
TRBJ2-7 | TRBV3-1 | ASSQDLAAGSYEQY
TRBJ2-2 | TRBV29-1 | SAISSGTNTGELF
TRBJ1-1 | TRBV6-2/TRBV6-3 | ASSSKSMFGFWDREHKRNTEAF
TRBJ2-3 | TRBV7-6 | ASSLAPSSGGSTDTQY
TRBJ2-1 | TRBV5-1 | ASSQTQGTPSSYNEQF
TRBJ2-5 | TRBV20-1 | SAASWQETQY
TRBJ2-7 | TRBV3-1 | ASSRNPGHPSKEQY
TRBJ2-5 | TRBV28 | ASSLQGKQETQY
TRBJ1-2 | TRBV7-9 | ASTLAAANYGYT
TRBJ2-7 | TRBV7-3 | ASSAGTGYEQY
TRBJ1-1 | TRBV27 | ASSLSGDEAF
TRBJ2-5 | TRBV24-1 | ATSDLGTGRETQY
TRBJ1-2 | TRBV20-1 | SAIVPGLSDGYT
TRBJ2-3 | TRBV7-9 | ASSGTSELTDTQY
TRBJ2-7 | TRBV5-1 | ASSLQGTTGEQY
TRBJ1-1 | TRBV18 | ASPSRGGGEAF
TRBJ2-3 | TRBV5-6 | ASSSGTGANTDTQY
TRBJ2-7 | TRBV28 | ASRKRERVDYEQY
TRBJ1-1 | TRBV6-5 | ASSYSGVGYQAF
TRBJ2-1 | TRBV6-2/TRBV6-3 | ASVISGGASHEQF
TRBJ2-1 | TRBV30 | AWSVLGQTYNEQF
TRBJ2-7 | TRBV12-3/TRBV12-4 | ASSRTQGAREQY
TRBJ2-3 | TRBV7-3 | ASRQTGTDTQY
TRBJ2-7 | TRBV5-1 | ASSSDSTSYEQY
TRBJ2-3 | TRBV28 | ASSPLSPSRQY
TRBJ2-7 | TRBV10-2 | ASSESSGRVYEQY
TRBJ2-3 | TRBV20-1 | SASLAGADTQY
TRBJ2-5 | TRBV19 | ASSLTSNGETQY
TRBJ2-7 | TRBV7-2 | ASSLASPYYEQY
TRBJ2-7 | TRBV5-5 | ASSRAAAYEQY